The clone carrying this T cell receptor beta chain was detected a few times. The antigen remains undetermined. Patients aged 18 to 65 had newly diagnosed hyperthyroidism lasting under 2 months. Uncontrolled infection, other autoimmune disease, pregnancy and lactation each barred patients from inclusion. These data originate in a study of T cells in Graves' hyperthyroidism and ophthalmopathy. Study-level results: Separation of ophthalmopathy from stable hyperthyroidism was achieved by a 13 V-J model.

TCR beta CDR3 region amplification was performed from RNA transcripts. First-round RT-PCR of the TCR CDR3 relied on the HTBI primer set. TCRdb processed the multiplex PCR reads anew with MiXCR; each CDR3 protein has one entry. The sample yields hundreds of thousands of distinct CDR3 sequences, approximately 15% seen once. There are 15 residues in the CDR3. From germline, CDR1 is SGDLS and CDR2 YYNGEE. Trimming took 0 bases from V and 0 from J, leaving 9 bases between them. Material: blood. This TCR was recovered from a woman aged 35 to 49 with Graves' hyperthyroidism. This chain uses TRBV9 with TRBJ1-2; D ambiguous. The CDR3, as DNA: TGTGCCAGCAGCGTAGGTGGAGGGTCTAACTATGGCTACACCTTC. This codes for CASSVGGGSNYGYTF.